The entry below gives a single T cell receptor beta chain sequence along with its context. These data are taken from a study of cytotoxic CD8 clonotypes in ibrutinib-treated CLL. The planned depth of sequencing spanned 1 in 200,000 to 1 in 1 million T cells. Some clones are missing from TCRdb's copy, which holds only in-frame ones; the method was immunoSEQ multiplex PCR. The table records approximately 45,000 clones, more than 60% of them present only once. This CDR3 spans 15 amino acids. Germline values: CDR1 SGHAT, CDR2 FQNNGV. The V gene end was trimmed by 3 bases and the J gene end by 1 base; junction bases not matched to a gene: 1.

The chain recombines TRBV11-2 with TRBJ2-3; 10 bases are shared with TRBD2. The receptor was isolated from a human donor with chronic lymphocytic leukemia. The sample in question was PBMCs, obtained after 12 months of ibrutinib treatment. The CDR3 spells CASSFGLAGTDTQYF. For the CDR3, the DNA is TGTGCCAGCAGCTTTGGACTAGCGGGCACAGATACGCAGTATTTT.